The rows below give T cell receptor beta chains drawn from one sample of a study of blood T cells in healthy people across ages. TCRdb re-called the 5' RACE reads through MiXCR, storing one row per CDR3 protein. The sample includes around 710,000 distinct CDR3 sequences, 40% to 45% of them seen just once. The sequenced material came from blood. These receptor sequences come from a woman aged 55-69 years in good health. CDR3s include the opening cysteine and the closing phenylalanine or tryptophan. The D gene is left open where the match is weak. Rows may omit the clone size; those that give it use once, few, many or a size class.

v_call: TRBV2
clone_size: once
j_call: TRBJ1-5
d_call: NA
cdr3_nt: TGTGCCAGCCACATGAGTAGCAATCAGCCCCAGCATTTT
cdr3_aa: CASHMSSNQPQHF

v_call: TRBV5-6
clone_size: NA
j_call: TRBJ2-3
d_call: TRBD1
cdr3_nt: TGTGCCAGCAGCAAGGACAGAGGGACAGGGGCAGATACGCAGTATTTT
cdr3_aa: CASSKDRGTGADTQYF

v_call: TRBV29-1
clone_size: few
j_call: TRBJ2-1
d_call: NA
cdr3_nt: TGCAGCGTCGTTCGGGACCATGGAATCAATGAGCAGTTCTTC
cdr3_aa: CSVVRDHGINEQFF

v_call: TRBV10-3
clone_size: NA
j_call: TRBJ2-1
d_call: NA
cdr3_nt: TGTGCCATGAGTAACAATGAGCAGTTCTTC
cdr3_aa: CAMSNNEQFF

v_call: TRBV29-1
clone_size: NA
j_call: TRBJ1-5
d_call: NA
cdr3_nt: TGCAGCGCAGGGGAGGGGTCTCTCCAGCATTTT
cdr3_aa: CSAGEGSLQHF

v_call: TRBV10-3
clone_size: NA
j_call: TRBJ1-1
d_call: TRBD1
cdr3_nt: TGTGCCATCAGGCCGGGACAGGTGAACACTGAAGCTTTCTTT
cdr3_aa: CAIRPGQVNTEAFF

v_call: TRBV30
clone_size: few
j_call: TRBJ2-7
d_call: NA
cdr3_nt: TGTGCCTGGAGTGTACAGGGAGACGAGCAGTACTTC
cdr3_aa: CAWSVQGDEQYF

v_call: TRBV5-1
clone_size: NA
j_call: TRBJ2-7
d_call: NA
cdr3_nt: TGCGCCACCATGGACCAGAATGAGCAGTACTTC
cdr3_aa: CATMDQNEQYF

v_call: TRBV13
clone_size: NA
j_call: TRBJ2-5
d_call: NA
cdr3_nt: TGTGCCAGCAGCCCCCCCCTCGAGCCGAGCGGGCCCGTTGGACAAGAGACCCAGTACTTC
cdr3_aa: CASSPPLEPSGPVGQETQYF

v_call: TRBV15
clone_size: NA
j_call: TRBJ2-5
d_call: NA
cdr3_nt: TGTGCCACCAGCAGAGAAGGGACCTACTCGGGGACCCAGTACTTC
cdr3_aa: CATSREGTYSGTQYF

v_call: TRBV6-5
clone_size: NA
j_call: TRBJ2-3
d_call: NA
cdr3_nt: TGTGCAAGCAGAGGTCGGACGGGGGTCGGGGATACGCAGTATTTT
cdr3_aa: CASRGRTGVGDTQYF

v_call: TRBV20-1
clone_size: NA
j_call: TRBJ2-1
d_call: TRBD2
cdr3_nt: TGCAGTGTACCGGGACTAGCACACAATGAGCAGTTCTTC
cdr3_aa: CSVPGLAHNEQFF

v_call: TRBV15
clone_size: NA
j_call: TRBJ2-4
d_call: NA
cdr3_nt: TGTGCCACCAGCAGAGATGGGCAGGAAAACATTCAGTACTTC
cdr3_aa: CATSRDGQENIQYF

v_call: TRBV6-2/TRBV6-3
clone_size: NA
j_call: TRBJ2-7
d_call: NA
cdr3_nt: TGTGCCAGCAGTTACTCGTCCGGATGGGGGTACGAGCAGTACTTC
cdr3_aa: CASSYSSGWGYEQYF

v_call: TRBV20-1
clone_size: once
j_call: TRBJ1-2
d_call: TRBD1
cdr3_nt: TGCAGTGCTAGAGAACCGGGACAGTCTGCCTATGGCTACACCTTC
cdr3_aa: CSAREPGQSAYGYTF

v_call: TRBV20-1
clone_size: few
j_call: TRBJ1-2
d_call: TRBD1
cdr3_nt: TGCAGTGCCCCCTCCACAGGGGGCGGCGGCTATGGCTACACCTTC
cdr3_aa: CSAPSTGGGGYGYTF

v_call: TRBV6-1
clone_size: NA
j_call: TRBJ2-7
d_call: NA
cdr3_nt: TGTGCCAGCAGTGACGACCCGCGGAGCTATTCCTACGAGCAGTACTTC
cdr3_aa: CASSDDPRSYSYEQYF

v_call: TRBV7-2
clone_size: few
j_call: TRBJ2-5
d_call: TRBD1
cdr3_nt: TGTGCCAGCAGCTCCGGACAGGGCGGAAGCAATGAGCAGTACTTC
cdr3_aa: CASSSGQGGSNEQYF

v_call: TRBV3-1
clone_size: few
j_call: TRBJ2-7
d_call: NA
cdr3_nt: TGTGCCAGCAGCCAAGGGATCGGATTAGCGGTATCCTACGAGCAGTACTTC
cdr3_aa: CASSQGIGLAVSYEQYF